These 21 T cell receptor beta chains share one sample of origin, sequenced in a study of quantifying T cell responses using KT2 cells. At the level of the study: TCR alpha and beta constant-region primers primed reverse transcription of RNA.

The cDNA 3' end received a ligated oligonucleotide with a UMI. An equimolar mix of RC1.1 and RC1.2 primed the beta chain across TRBC1 and TRBC2. Using its own MiXCR run on the UMI-ligation and nested PCR reads, TCRdb lists one record per CDR3 protein. The sample includes tens of thousands of distinct CDR3 sequences, approximately 6.8% seen only once; the top ten take 15% to 19%. The sample taken for sequencing was PBMCs spiked with cells of the T cell clone KT2. All receptors come from a human donor.

This rearrangement joins TRBV29-1 to TRBJ2-1; D might be TRBD1 (7 bases). The CDR3 covers 14 residues. V lost 7 bases to trimming and J lost 11 bases, with 24 bases between them. The V gene's germline CDR1 is SQVTM and CDR2 ANQGSEA. The CDR3 protein is CSGRDSFRSNQQFF. Here the CDR3 DNA reads TGCAGCGGGAGGGACAGTTTTCGAAGTAATCAGCAGTTCTTC.

This clonotype was detected ten times or more. The chain combines TRBV20-1 with TRBJ2-1, with unresolved D. The CDR3 length is 11 residues. Germline CDR1 is DFQATT and CDR2 is SNEGSKA (reference sequence). Trimming stripped 5 bases from V and 6 bases from J, with 8 bases between. Written as DNA, the CDR3 is TGCAGTGCTGCGGTGTTCAATGAGCAGTTCTTC. The encoded protein is CSAAVFNEQFF.

This clonotype was seen ten or more times. This CDR3 reads CASSEGTSGGNEQFF. The CDR3 DNA reads TGTGCCAGCAGCGAGGGGACTAGCGGGGGCAATGAGCAGTTCTTC. The chain couples TRBV6-4 to TRBJ2-1; 14 nucleotides line up with TRBD2. After removal of 6 bases from V and 6 bases from J, the junction contained 4 bases not matched to a gene. The CDR3 consists of 15 residues. The germline V gene encodes CDR1 MRHNA and CDR2 SNTAGT.

This clonotype has only a few counts. The gene calls are TRBV4-1 and TRBJ2-1, with D possibly matching TRBD2 (6 bases). The V gene's germline CDR1 is MGHRA and CDR2 YSYEKL. The CDR3 contains 16 residues. The V and J ends lost 2 bases and 9 bases respectively, with 20 bases between them. CDR3 in amino acids: CASSQRALASESEQFF. As DNA, the CDR3 is TGCGCCAGCAGCCAAAGGGCCCTAGCGTCAGAAAGTGAGCAGTTCTTC.

At least ten counts were recorded for this clonotype. The chain joins TRBV20-1 to TRBJ1-6; 12 nucleotides line up with TRBD1. This CDR3 comprises 18 residues. V trimming: 1 base; J trimming: 2 bases; junction bases outside the gene matches: 6. Germline lookup yields CDR1 DFQATT and CDR2 SNEGSKA (reference sequence). This CDR3 is CSARVGTGGRAYNSPLHF. As DNA, the CDR3 is TGCAGTGCTAGAGTTGGGACAGGGGGCAGGGCCTATAATTCACCCCTCCACTTT.

The rearrangement links TRBV20-1 to TRBJ1-1, with 8 bases that match TRBD1. Germline CDR1 DFQATT, CDR2 SNEGSKA (reference sequence). This CDR3 has 13 residues. V lost 3 bases and J lost 4; bases outside the gene matches: 4. The CDR3 DNA is TGCAGTGCTAGGCAGGGGGCCGGCACTGAAGCTTTCTTT. This gives the protein CSARQGAGTEAFF.

This clonotype has more than one count but fewer than ten. V gene TRBV7-2 combines with J gene TRBJ2-4, with D perhaps being TRBD1 or TRBD2 (5 bases each). V lost 3 bases to trimming and J lost 6 bases, with 12 bases between them. CDR1 and CDR2 (germline): SGHTA, FQGNSA. The CDR3 is 14 amino acids. In DNA, the CDR3 is TGTGCCAGCAGCTTTGGGACGGACCTAAACATTCAGTACTTC. Translated, it gives CASSFGTDLNIQYF.

This clonotype was found many times. The V call is TRBV6-1, the J call TRBJ2-7; a weak D match, TRBD1 (5 bases). The CDR3 sequence is 13 residues long. CDR1 is MNHNS and CDR2 is SASEGT in the germline V gene. V was clipped by 5 bases and J by 3 bases, with 11 bases between them. CDR3 sequence (DNA): TGTGCCAGCAGTCCTCCAGGGTTCTACGAGCAGTACTTC. This codes for CASSPPGFYEQYF.

This clonotype was recorded a few times. J is TRBJ2-5 and V is TRBV7-8, with 7 bases that match TRBD2. Germline trimming cut 11 bases from V and 4 bases from J; bases unmatched to any gene: 13. This CDR3 has 14 amino acids. Germline assignment: CDR1 SGHVS and CDR2 FQNEAQ. The CDR3 spells CALGRLGEAETQYF. In DNA form, the CDR3 reads TGTGCCCTCGGGAGGTTGGGAGAGGCAGAGACCCAGTACTTC.

There are a few counts of this clonotype. The chain is built from TRBV12-3 or TRBV12-4 and TRBJ2-1; 8 bases align to TRBD2. V lost 6 bases, J lost 8 bases, and 12 bases stayed unmatched. CDR3 length: 15 amino acids. CDR3 DNA sequence: TGTGCCAGCAGCCCCCGGGAGCGGGAGAGGCATGAGCAGTTCTTC. It is translated as CASSPRERERHEQFF.

Many counts were recorded for this clonotype. V and J are TRBV6-1 and TRBJ1-6, with 8 bases fitting TRBD1. The junction had 2 bases not matched to a gene; V was cut back by 3 bases and J by 7 bases. Germline V gene sequence: CDR1 MNHNS, CDR2 SASEGT. The CDR3 length is 14 residues. CDR3 nucleotide sequence: TGTGCCAGCAGTGAGACAGGGGAGAATTCACCCCTCCACTTT. Protein: CASSETGENSPLHF.

This clonotype has only a few counts. The rearrangement joins TRBV6-6 to TRBJ1-1; weak D call: TRBD1 (5 bases). With 5 bases removed from V and 2 bases from J, the gap between germline ends came to 15 bases. The CDR3 totals 15 residues. Germline V gene data show CDR1 as MNHNY and CDR2 as SVGAGI (reference sequence). Written as DNA, the CDR3 is TGTGCCAGCAGTGCCACAGGTACTACCAACACTGAAGCTTTCTTT. Its translation is CASSATGTTNTEAFF.

J is TRBJ2-6 and V is TRBV27, with no clear D. This CDR3 is built from 18 residues. The germline V and J ends were trimmed by 7 bases and 1 base, with 20 bases remaining between them. Germline values: CDR1 MNHEY, CDR2 SMNVEV (reference sequence). The CDR3 region has the DNA TGTGCCAGCACCCTCTTCCGGCCACTAAATTCTGGGGCCAACGTCCTGACTTTC. It is translated as CASTLFRPLNSGANVLTF.

This clonotype has a count of ten or more. Written as DNA, the CDR3 is TGTGCCAGCAGTCGACAGCTTCGATATGGCTACACCTTC. Translating gives CASSRQLRYGYTF. The chain joins TRBV12-3 or TRBV12-4 to TRBJ1-2, with a weak D call TRBD1 (5 bases). The CDR3 is made up of 13 amino acids. The V gene lost 5 bases and the J gene lost 5 bases, with 12 bases spanning the gap.

This chain uses TRBV4-2 with TRBJ2-4; TRBD2 matches 10 bases. J was trimmed by 9 bases and V by 0 bases; bases with no gene match: 8. The CDR3 extends over 16 amino acids. Germline V gene lookup returns CDR1 LGHNA and CDR2 YNFKEQ. The CDR3 region has the DNA TGTGCCAGCAGCCAAGATACCCTAGCGGGAGACAGCATTCAGTACTTC. Protein product: CASSQDTLAGDSIQYF.

This clonotype has ten or more counts. The J gene is TRBJ2-3, the V gene TRBV20-1, with 10 bases identical to TRBD2. CDR3 length: 15 amino acids. The germline V gene encodes CDR1 DFQATT and CDR2 SNEGSKA (reference sequence). Trimming at V came to 6 bases and at J to 5 bases, leaving 11 bases not matched to a gene. CDR3 protein: CSARRTSGWQDTQYF. The DNA of the CDR3 is TGCAGTGCCCGACGGACTAGCGGATGGCAAGATACGCAGTATTTT.

This clonotype has a count of ten or more. The chain employs TRBV7-8 and TRBJ2-5; possible D gene TRBD2, 6 bases. CDR1 is SGHVS, CDR2 FQNEAQ, per germline. CDR3 length: 14 residues. Trimming stripped 3 bases from V and 1 base from J, with 9 bases between. CDR3 sequence: CASSLGRTQETQYF. Here the CDR3 DNA reads TGTGCCAGCAGCTTGGGGAGGACCCAAGAGACCCAGTACTTC.

This chain links TRBV24-1 with TRBJ2-1, with 7 bases fitting TRBD1. This CDR3 is built from 11 residues. The V gene end was trimmed by 9 bases and the J gene end by 11 bases; junction bases not matched to a gene: 6. Germline CDR1 is KGHDR and CDR2 is SFDVKD. Here the CDR3 DNA reads TGTGCCACCCCACCGGGACAGCAGCAGTTCTTC. The encoded protein is CATPPGQQQFF.

The CDR3: CASSLQTSDADTQYF. The CDR3 DNA sequence: TGCGCCAGCAGCCTCCAGACTAGCGACGCAGATACGCAGTATTTT. The chain recombines TRBV5-1 with TRBJ2-3, with TRBD2 matching 8 bases. Germline V CDR1 and CDR2: SGHRS, YFSETQ. The CDR3 length is 15 residues. The V segment lost 4 bases and the J segment 4 bases; nucleotides outside the gene matches: 8.

This clonotype showed up many times. V is TRBV6-5 and J is TRBJ2-7; a possible D gene is TRBD1 (6 bases). Trimming cost V 0 bases and J 6 bases, with 12 bases left between them. The germline CDR1 and CDR2 sequences are MNHEY and SVGAGI. The CDR3 loop spans 14 amino acids. CDR3: CASSYSQGRGEQYF. CDR3 coding DNA: TGTGCCAGCAGTTACTCACAGGGACGGGGCGAGCAGTACTTC.

This clonotype appeared many times. V gene TRBV7-2 combines with J gene TRBJ2-1; 16 nucleotides agree with TRBD2. This CDR3 has 17 amino acids. Germline V CDR1 and CDR2: SGHTA, FQGNSA. J was trimmed by 7 bases and V by 2 bases; bases with no gene match: 5. CDR3 nucleotides: TGTGCCAGCAGCTTAAAGGGACTAGCGGGAGGGGGGAATGAGCAGTTCTTC. It yields the protein CASSLKGLAGGGNEQFF.